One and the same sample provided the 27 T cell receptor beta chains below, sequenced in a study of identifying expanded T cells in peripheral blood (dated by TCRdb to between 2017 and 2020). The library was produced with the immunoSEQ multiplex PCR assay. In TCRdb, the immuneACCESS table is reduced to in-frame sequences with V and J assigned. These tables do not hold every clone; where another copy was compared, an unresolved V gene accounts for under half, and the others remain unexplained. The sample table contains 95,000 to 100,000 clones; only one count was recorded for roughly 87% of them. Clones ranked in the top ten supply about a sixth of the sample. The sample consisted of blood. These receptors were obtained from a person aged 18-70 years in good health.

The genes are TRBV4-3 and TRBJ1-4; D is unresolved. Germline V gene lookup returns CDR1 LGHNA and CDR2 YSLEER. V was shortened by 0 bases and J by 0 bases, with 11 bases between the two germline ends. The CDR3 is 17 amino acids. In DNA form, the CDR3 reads TGCGCCAGCAGCCAAGATCTGGGCAGAGCAACTAATGAAAAACTGTTTTTT. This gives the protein CASSQDLGRATNEKLFF.

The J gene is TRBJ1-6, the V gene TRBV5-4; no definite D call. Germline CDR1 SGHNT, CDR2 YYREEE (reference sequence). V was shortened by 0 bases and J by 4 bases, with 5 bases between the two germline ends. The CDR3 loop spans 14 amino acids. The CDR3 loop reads CASSLGYYNSPLHF. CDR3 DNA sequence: TGTGCCAGCAGCTTGGGTTATTATAATTCACCCCTCCACTTT.

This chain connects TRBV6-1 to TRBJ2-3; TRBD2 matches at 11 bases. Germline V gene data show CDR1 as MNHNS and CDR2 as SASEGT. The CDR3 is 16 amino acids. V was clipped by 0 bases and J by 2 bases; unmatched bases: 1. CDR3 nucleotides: TGTGCCAGCAGTGAAGCTAGCGGGGGGGCCACAGATACGCAGTATTTT. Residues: CASSEASGGATDTQYF.

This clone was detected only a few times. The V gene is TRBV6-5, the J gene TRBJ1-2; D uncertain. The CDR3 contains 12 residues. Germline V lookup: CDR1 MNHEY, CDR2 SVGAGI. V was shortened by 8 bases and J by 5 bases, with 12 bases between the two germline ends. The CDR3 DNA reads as TGTGCCAGCGGGCATCCCCTATATGGCTACACCTTC. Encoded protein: CASGHPLYGYTF.

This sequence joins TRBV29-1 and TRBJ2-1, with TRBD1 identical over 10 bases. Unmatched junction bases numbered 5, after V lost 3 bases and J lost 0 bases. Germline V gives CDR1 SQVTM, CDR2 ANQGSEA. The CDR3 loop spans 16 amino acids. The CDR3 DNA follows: TGCAGCGTTGAGGGGGGACAGGGGAGCTCCTACAATGAGCAGTTCTTC. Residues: CSVEGGQGSSYNEQFF.

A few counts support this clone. CDR3: CASNPGGPKGEQYF. Here the CDR3 DNA reads TGTGCCAGCAATCCGGGGGGGCCGAAAGGCGAGCAGTACTTC. This chain connects TRBV7-2 to TRBJ2-7, with 8 bases matching TRBD2. The germline V gene has CDR1 SGHTA and CDR2 FQGNSA. There are 14 residues in the CDR3. The trim removed 7 bases at V and 6 bases at J, leaving 11 bases unmatched.

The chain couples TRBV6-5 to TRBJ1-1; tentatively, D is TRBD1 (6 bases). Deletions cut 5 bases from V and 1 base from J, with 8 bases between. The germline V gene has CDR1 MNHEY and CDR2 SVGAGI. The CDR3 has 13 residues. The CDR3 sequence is CASSMTGNTEAFF. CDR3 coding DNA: TGTGCCAGCAGTATGACAGGGAACACTGAAGCTTTCTTT.

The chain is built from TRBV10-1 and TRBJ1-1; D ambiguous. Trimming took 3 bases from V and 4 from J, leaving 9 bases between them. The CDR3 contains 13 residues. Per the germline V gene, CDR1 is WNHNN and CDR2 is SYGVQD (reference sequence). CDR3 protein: CASSEYAGTEAFF. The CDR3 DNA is TGCGCCAGCAGTGAATATGCGGGCACTGAAGCTTTCTTT.

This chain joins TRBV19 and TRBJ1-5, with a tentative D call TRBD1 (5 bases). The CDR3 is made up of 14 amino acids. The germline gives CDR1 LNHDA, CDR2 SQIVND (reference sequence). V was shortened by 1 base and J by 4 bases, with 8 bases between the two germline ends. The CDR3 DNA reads TGTGCCAGTAGTATAGTCGGGGGAAATCAGCCCCAGCATTTT. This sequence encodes CASSIVGGNQPQHF.

In DNA, the CDR3 is TGTGCCCAAAGGTGGAGGGGGGAGACCCAGTACTTC. Translation: CAQRWRGETQYF. The chain recombines TRBV16 with TRBJ2-5, with D perhaps being TRBD1 or TRBD2 (6 bases each). V shed 11 bases and J shed 5 bases, with 15 bases lying between them. The germline gives CDR1 KGHSY, CDR2 FQNENV. The CDR3 spans 12 residues.

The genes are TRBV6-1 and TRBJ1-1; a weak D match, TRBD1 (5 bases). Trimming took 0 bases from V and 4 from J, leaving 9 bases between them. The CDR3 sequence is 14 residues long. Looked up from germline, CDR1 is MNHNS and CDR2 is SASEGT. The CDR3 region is CASSEALRATEAFF. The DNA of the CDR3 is TGTGCCAGCAGTGAAGCGCTCAGGGCCACTGAAGCTTTCTTT.

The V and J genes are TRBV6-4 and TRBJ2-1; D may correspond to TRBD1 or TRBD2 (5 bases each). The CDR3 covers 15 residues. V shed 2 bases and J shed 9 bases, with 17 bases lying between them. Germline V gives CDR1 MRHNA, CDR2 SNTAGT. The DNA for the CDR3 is TGTGCCAGCAGTGACCGGTCCGGTGGGACGAGTGAGCAGTTCTTC. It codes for CASSDRSGGTSEQFF.

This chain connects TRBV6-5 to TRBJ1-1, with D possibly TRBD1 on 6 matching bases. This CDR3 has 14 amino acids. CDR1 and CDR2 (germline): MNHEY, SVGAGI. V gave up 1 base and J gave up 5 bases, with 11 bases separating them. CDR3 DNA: TGTGCCAGCAGTTACTTACAGGGAGGGACTGAAGCTTTCTTT. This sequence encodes CASSYLQGGTEAFF.

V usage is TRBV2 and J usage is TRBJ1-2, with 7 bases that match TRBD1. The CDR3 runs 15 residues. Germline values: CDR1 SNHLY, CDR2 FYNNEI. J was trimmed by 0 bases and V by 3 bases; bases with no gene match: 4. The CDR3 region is CASSDTDRANYGYTF. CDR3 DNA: TGTGCCAGCAGTGATACCGACAGGGCTAACTATGGCTACACCTTC.

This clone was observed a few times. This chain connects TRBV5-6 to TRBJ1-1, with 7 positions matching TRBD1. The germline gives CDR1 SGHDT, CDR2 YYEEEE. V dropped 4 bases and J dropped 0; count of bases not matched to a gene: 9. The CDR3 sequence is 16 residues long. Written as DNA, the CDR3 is TGTGCCAGCAGCCTCGGACAGGTTGGTATGAACACTGAAGCTTTCTTT. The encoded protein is CASSLGQVGMNTEAFF. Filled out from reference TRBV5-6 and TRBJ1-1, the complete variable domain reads DAGVTQSPTHLIKTRGQQVTLRCSPKSGHDTVSWYQQALGQGPQFIFQYYEEEERQRGNFPDRFSGHQFPNYSSELNVNALLLGDSALYLCASSLGQVGMNTEAFFGQGTRLTVV.

The CDR3 sequence: CASSPRASPGTEQYF. In nucleotides, the CDR3 is TGTGCCAGCAGTCCCCGCGCCAGCCCGGGGACGGAGCAGTACTTC. This chain joins TRBV6-5 and TRBJ2-7; D tentatively reads TRBD1 or TRBD2 (5 bases each). Germline V gives CDR1 MNHEY, CDR2 SVGAGI. V lost 5 bases, J lost 7 bases, and 21 bases lay in between. The CDR3 has 15 residues.

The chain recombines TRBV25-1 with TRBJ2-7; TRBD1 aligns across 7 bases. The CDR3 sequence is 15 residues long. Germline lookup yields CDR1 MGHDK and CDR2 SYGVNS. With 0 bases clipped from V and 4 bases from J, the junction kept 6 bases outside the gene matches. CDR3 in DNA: TGTGCCAGCAGTGAATATGCAGGGGGATCTTACGAGCAGTACTTC. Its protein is CASSEYAGGSYEQYF.

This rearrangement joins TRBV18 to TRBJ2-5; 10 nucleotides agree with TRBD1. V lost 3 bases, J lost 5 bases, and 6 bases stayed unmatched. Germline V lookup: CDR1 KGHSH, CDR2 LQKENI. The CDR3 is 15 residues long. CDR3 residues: CASSPILDRGETQYF. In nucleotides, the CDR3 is TGTGCCAGCTCACCCATCCTGGACAGGGGGGAGACCCAGTACTTC.

CDR3: CASSKLSGGNQPQHF. CDR3 DNA: TGTGCCAGTAGTAAGTTATCGGGGGGCAATCAGCCCCAGCATTTT. The chain uses TRBV19 and TRBJ1-5, with D possibly being TRBD1 (5 bases). Germline CDR1 and CDR2: LNHDA and SQIVND (reference sequence). The ends were cut back, 4 bases at V and 2 bases at J, with 12 bases in the middle. CDR3 length equals 15 residues.

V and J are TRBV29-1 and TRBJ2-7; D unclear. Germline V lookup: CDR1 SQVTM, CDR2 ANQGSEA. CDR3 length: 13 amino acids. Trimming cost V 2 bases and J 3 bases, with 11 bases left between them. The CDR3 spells CSVESMTGYEQYF. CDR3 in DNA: TGCAGCGTTGAATCAATGACCGGCTACGAGCAGTACTTC.

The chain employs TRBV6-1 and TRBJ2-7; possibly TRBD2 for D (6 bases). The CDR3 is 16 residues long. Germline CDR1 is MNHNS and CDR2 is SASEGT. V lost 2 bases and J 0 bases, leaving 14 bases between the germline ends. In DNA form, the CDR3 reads TGTGCCAGCAGTGAACCACCGGGACTCCGCTCCTACGAGCAGTACTTC. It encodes CASSEPPGLRSYEQYF.

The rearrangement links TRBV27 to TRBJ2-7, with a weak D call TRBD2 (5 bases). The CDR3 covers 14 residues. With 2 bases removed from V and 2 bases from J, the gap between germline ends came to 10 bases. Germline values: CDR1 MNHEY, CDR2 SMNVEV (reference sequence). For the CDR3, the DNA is TGTGCCAGCAGTTTAGGAGGAAGTCCCTACGAGCAGTACTTC. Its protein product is CASSLGGSPYEQYF.

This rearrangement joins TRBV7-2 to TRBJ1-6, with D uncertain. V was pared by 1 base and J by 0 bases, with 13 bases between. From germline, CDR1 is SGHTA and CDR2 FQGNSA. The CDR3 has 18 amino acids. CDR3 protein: CASSLVGGSSSYNSPLHF. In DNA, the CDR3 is TGTGCCAGCAGCTTAGTTGGAGGCTCCAGCTCCTATAATTCACCCCTCCACTTT. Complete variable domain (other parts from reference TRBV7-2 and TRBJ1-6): GAGVSQSPSNKVTEKGKDVELRCDPISGHTALYWYRQSLGQGLEFLIYFQGNSAPDKSGLPSDRFSAERTGGSVSTLTIQRTQQEDSAVYLCASSLVGGSSSYNSPLHFGNGTRLTVT.

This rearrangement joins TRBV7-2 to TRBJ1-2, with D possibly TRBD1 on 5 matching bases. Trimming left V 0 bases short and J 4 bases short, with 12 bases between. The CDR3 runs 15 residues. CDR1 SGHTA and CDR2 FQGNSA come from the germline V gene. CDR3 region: CASSLAGTSAYGYTF. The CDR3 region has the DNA TGTGCCAGCAGCTTAGCGGGGACGTCTGCCTATGGCTACACCTTC.

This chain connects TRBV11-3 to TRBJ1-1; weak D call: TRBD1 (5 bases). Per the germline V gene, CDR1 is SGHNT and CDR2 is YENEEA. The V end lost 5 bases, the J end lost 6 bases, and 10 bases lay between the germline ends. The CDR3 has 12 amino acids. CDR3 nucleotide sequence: TGTGCCAGCAGCCATGGGGGGGCTGAAGCTTTCTTT. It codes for CASSHGGAEAFF.

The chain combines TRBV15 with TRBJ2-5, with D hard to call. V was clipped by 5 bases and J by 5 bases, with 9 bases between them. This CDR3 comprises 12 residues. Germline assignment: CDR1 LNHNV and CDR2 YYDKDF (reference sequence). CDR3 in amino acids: CATSAPVETQYF. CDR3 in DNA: TGTGCCACCAGCGCCCCTGTTGAGACCCAGTACTTC.

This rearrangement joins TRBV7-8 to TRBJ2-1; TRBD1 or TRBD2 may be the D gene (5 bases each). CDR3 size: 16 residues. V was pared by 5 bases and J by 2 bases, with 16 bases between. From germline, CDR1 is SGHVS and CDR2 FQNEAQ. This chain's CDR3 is CASSLFQGVTYNEQFF. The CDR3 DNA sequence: TGTGCCAGCAGCCTGTTCCAGGGAGTCACCTACAATGAGCAGTTCTTC.